The table lists the clone carrying this T cell receptor beta chain with a count of one. The V and J ends lost 0 bases and 3 bases, in that order; junction bases with no gene match: 4. CDR3 length: 16 amino acids. Germline V gene lookup returns CDR1 SGHNT and CDR2 YYREEE (reference sequence). The source of the sample is a study of T cell changes during pregnancy in multiple sclerosis. Some clones are missing from TCRdb's copy, which holds only in-frame ones; the method was immunoSEQ multiplex PCR. The sample lists fewer than 60,000 clones, approximately 89% seen once, with 3% to 4.5% in the top ten. The source is a female donor in good health, enrolled as a control in a pregnancy study. Sequencing used peripheral blood, obtained after pregnancy. V and J are TRBV5-4 and TRBJ2-1, with 9 positions matching TRBD2. Here the CDR3 DNA reads TGTGCCAGCAGCTTGGGGGGGACTAGCAACTACAATGAGCAGTTCTTC. Protein product: CASSLGGTSNYNEQFF. The full variable domain, completed using reference TRBV5-4 and TRBJ2-1, is ETGVTQSPTHLIKTRGQQVTLRCSSQSGHNTVSWYQQALGQGPQFIFQYYREEENGRGNFPPRFSGLQFPNYSSELNVNALELDDSALYLCASSLGGTSNYNEQFFGPGTRLTVL.